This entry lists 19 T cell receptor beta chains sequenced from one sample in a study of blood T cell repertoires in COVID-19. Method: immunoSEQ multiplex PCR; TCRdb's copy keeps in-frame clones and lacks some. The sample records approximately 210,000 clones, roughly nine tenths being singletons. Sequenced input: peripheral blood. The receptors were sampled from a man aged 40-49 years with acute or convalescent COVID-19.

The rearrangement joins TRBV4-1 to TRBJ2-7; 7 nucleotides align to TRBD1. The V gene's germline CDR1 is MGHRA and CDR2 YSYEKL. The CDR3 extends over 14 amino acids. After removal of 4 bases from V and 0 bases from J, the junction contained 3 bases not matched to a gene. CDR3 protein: CASSPDRVSYEQYF. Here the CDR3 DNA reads TGCGCCAGCAGCCCCGACAGGGTCTCCTACGAGCAGTACTTC.

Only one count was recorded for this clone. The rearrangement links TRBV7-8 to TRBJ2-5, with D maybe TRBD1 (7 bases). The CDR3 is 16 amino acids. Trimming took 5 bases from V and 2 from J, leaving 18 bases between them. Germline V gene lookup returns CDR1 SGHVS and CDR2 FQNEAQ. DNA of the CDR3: TGTGCCAGCAGCCCTGGGGCAGGGGGGTATCAAGAGACCCAGTACTTC. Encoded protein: CASSPGAGGYQETQYF. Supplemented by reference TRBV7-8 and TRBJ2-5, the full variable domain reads GAGVSQSPRYKVAKRGQDVALRCDPISGHVSLFWYQQALGQGPEFLTYFQNEAQLDKSGLPSDRFFAERPEGSVSTLKIQRTQQEDSAVYLCASSPGAGGYQETQYFGPGTRLLVL.

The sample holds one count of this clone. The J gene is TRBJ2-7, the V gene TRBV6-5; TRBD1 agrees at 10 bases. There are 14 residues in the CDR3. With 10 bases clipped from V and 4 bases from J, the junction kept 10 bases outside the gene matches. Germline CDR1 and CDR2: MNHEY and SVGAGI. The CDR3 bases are TGTGCCACCATACCGGGACAGGGGATTTACGAGCAGTACTTC. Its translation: CATIPGQGIYEQYF.

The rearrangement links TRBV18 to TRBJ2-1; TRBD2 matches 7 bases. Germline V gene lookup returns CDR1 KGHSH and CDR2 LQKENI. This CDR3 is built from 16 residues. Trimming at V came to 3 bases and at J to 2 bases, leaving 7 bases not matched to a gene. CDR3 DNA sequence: TGTGCCAGCTCACCCAGTGGGGGAGGGACCTACAATGAGCAGTTCTTC. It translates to CASSPSGGGTYNEQFF.

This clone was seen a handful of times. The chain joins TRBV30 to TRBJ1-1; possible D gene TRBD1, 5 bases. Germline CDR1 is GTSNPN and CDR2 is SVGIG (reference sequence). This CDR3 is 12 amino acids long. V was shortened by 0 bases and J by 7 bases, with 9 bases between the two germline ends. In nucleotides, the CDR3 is TGTGCCTGGAGTGTACAGGCAGTTGAAGCTTTCTTT. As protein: CAWSVQAVEAFF.

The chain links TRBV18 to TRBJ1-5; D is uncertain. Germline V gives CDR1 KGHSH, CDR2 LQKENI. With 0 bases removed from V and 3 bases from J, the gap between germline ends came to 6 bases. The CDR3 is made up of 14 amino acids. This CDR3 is CASSPPPFNQPQHF. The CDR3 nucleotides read TGTGCCAGCTCACCACCCCCTTTCAATCAGCCCCAGCATTTT. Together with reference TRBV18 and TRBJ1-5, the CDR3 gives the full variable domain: NAGVMQNPRHLVRRRGQEARLRCSPMKGHSHVYWYRQLPEEGLKFMVYLQKENIIDESGMPKERFSAEFPKEGPSILRIQQVVRGDSAAYFCASSPPPFNQPQHFGDGTRLSIL.

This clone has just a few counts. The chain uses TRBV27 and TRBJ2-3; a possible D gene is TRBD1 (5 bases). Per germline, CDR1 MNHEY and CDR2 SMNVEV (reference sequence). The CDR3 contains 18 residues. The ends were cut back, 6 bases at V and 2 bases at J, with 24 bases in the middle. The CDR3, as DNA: TGTGCCAGCAGCCAGAGACAGACGTTCGATTCTCTCACAGATACGCAGTATTTT. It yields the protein CASSQRQTFDSLTDTQYF.

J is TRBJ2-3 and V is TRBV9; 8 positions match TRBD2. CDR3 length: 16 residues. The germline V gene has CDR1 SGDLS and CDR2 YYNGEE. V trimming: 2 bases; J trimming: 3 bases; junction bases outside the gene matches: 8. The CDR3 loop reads CASSVLTSGGTDTQYF. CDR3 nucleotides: TGTGCCAGCAGCGTCCTTACGAGCGGGGGAACAGATACGCAGTATTTT. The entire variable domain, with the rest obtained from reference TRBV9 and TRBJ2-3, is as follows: DSGVTQTPKHLITATGQRVTLRCSPRSGDLSVYWYQQSLDQGLQFLIQYYNGEERAKGNILERFSAQQFPDLHSELNLSSLELGDSALYFCASSVLTSGGTDTQYFGPGTRLTVL.

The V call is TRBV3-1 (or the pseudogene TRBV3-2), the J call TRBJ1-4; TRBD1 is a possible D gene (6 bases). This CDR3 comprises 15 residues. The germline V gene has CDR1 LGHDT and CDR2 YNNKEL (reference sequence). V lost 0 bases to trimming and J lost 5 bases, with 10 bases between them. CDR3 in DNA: TGTGCCAGCAGCCAAGATGGGGGCTCGAATGAAAAACTGTTTTTT. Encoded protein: CASSQDGGSNEKLFF.

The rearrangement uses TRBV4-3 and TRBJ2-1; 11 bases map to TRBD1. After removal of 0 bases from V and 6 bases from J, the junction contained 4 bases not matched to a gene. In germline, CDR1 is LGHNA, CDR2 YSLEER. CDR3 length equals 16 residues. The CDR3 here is CASSQDSGTGGNEQFF. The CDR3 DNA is TGCGCCAGCAGCCAAGACTCCGGGACAGGGGGCAATGAGCAGTTCTTC.

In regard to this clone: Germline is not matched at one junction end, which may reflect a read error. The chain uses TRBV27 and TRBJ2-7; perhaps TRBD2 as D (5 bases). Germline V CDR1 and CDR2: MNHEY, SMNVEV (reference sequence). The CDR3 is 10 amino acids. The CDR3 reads CASSSETSNF. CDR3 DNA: TGTGCCAGCAGTTCAGAAACTAGTAACTTC.

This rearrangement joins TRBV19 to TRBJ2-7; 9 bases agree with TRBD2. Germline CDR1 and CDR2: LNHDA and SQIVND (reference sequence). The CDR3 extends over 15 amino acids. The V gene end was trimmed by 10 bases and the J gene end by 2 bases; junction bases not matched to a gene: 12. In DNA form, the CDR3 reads TGTGCCACCTCTCACGGGCTAGCGGGGCCCTACGAGCAGTACTTC. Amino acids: CATSHGLAGPYEQYF.

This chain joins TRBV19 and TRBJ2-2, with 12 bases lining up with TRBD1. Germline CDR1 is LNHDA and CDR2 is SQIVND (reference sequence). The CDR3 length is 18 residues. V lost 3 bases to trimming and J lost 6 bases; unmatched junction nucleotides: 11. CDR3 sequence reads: CASSIYGPGQGAPGELFF. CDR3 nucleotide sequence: TGTGCCAGTAGTATCTACGGGCCGGGACAGGGGGCCCCCGGGGAGCTGTTTTTT. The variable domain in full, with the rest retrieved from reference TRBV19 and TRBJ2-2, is DGGITQSPKYLFRKEGQNVTLSCEQNLNHDAMYWYRQDPGQGLRLIYYSQIVNDFQKGDIAEGYSVSREKKESFPLTVTSAQKNPTAFYLCASSIYGPGQGAPGELFFGEGSRLTVL.

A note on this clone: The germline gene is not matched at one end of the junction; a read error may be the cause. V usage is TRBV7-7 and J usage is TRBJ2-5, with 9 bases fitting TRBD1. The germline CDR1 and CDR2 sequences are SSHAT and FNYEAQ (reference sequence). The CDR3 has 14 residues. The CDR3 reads CASSLTGGDETQYF. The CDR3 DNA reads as TGTGCTAGCAGCTTAACAGGGGGCGACGAGACCCAGTACTTC.

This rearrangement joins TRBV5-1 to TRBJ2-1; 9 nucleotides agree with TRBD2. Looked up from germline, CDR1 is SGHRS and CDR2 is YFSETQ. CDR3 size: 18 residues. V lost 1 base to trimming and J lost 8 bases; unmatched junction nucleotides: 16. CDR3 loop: CASSLYLAGLRERDEQFF. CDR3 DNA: TGCGCCAGCAGCTTGTACCTAGCGGGACTACGGGAGAGGGATGAGCAGTTCTTC.

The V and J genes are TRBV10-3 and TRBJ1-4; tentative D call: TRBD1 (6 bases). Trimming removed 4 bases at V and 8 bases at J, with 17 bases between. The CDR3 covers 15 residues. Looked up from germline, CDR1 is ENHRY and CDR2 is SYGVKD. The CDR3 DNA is TGTGCCATCAGTGGGGAGACAGGTTGGGGCGAAAAACTGTTTTTT. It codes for CAISGETGWGEKLFF.

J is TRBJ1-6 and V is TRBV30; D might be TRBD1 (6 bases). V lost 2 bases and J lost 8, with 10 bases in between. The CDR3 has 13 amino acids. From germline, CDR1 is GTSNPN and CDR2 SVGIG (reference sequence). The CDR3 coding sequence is TGTGCCTGGAGTCCCAGGGGTGATTCACCCCTCCACTTT. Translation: CAWSPRGDSPLHF.

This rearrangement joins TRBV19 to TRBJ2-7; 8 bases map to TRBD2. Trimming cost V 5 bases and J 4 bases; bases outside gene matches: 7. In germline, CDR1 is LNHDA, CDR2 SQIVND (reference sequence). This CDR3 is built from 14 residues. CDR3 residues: CASSSAGAVYEQYF. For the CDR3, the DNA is TGTGCCAGTAGTTCAGCGGGGGCCGTTTACGAGCAGTACTTC. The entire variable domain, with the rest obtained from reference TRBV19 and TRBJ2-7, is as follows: DGGITQSPKYLFRKEGQNVTLSCEQNLNHDAMYWYRQDPGQGLRLIYYSQIVNDFQKGDIAEGYSVSREKKESFPLTVTSAQKNPTAFYLCASSSAGAVYEQYFGPGTRLTVT.

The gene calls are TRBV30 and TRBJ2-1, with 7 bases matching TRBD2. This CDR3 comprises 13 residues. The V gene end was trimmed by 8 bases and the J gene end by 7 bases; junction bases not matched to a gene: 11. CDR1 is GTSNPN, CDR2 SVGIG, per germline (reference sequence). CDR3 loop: CARRASGGNEQFF. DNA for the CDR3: TGTGCCCGAAGGGCTAGCGGTGGGAATGAGCAGTTCTTC.